The 21 T cell receptor beta chains below all came from one sample that was sequenced in a study of shared clonotypes between healthy human individuals. The table came from immunoSEQ multiplex PCR; TCRdb's copy has only in-frame clones and leaves some out. In the table there are roughly 1,500,000 clones, approximately 98.5% of which are singletons. Sequencing input: naive CD4+ T cells sorted from blood. Subset noted: CD45RA+ positively selected. The receptor source for this set is a man in his thirties or forties in good health.

The V and J genes are TRBV4-3 and TRBJ2-7; D is unresolved. Trimming cost V 0 bases and J 1 base, with 10 bases left between them. The germline gives CDR1 LGHNA, CDR2 YSLEER. The CDR3 runs 15 residues. CDR3 nucleotides: TGCGCCAGCAGCCAAGATGACCAGGTTTCCTACGAGCAGTACTTC. Translation gives CASSQDDQVSYEQYF.

The rearrangement links TRBV5-4 to TRBJ1-3; TRBD1 matches 10 bases. The CDR3 contains 20 residues. The V gene's germline CDR1 is SGHNT and CDR2 YYREEE (reference sequence). V was pared by 3 bases and J by 3 bases, with 18 bases of the junction left unmatched. The CDR3 is CASSSGTLWDRGKDGNTIYF. CDR3 coding DNA: TGTGCCAGCAGCTCCGGGACATTGTGGGACAGGGGTAAAGATGGAAACACCATATATTTT.

Note on this clone: Different DNA sequences within this sample yield the same CDR3. The CDR3 reads CASSDFYEQYF. CDR3 DNA sequence: TGTGCCAGCAGTGACTTCTACGAGCAGTACTTC. This chain uses TRBV25-1 with TRBJ2-7, with D unresolved. The CDR3 spans 11 residues. The germline V gene encodes CDR1 MGHDK and CDR2 SYGVNS. V lost 3 bases, J lost 3 bases, and 3 bases lay in between.

The chain couples TRBV20-1 to TRBJ2-7; no reliable D call. V was clipped by 0 bases and J by 5 bases, with 5 bases between them. Germline V gene data show CDR1 as DFQATT and CDR2 as SNEGSKA (reference sequence). The CDR3 extends over 11 amino acids. The CDR3 coding sequence is TGCAGTGCTAGAGAACAGCACGAGCAGTACTTC. Translating gives CSAREQHEQYF.

CDR3 sequence (DNA): TGTGCCAGCTCACCACCGGGGGACAGGTACACAGATACGCAGTATTTT. It translates to CASSPPGDRYTDTQYF. V gene TRBV18 combines with J gene TRBJ2-3; 8 nucleotides line up with TRBD1. V shed 0 bases, J shed 2 bases, and the junction held 4 bases outside the gene matches. The CDR3 extends over 16 amino acids. Germline CDR1 is KGHSH and CDR2 is LQKENI.

This clone was seen just once. J is TRBJ2-1 and V is TRBV7-2; D possibly corresponds to TRBD2 (6 bases). The V and J ends lost 5 bases and 3 bases respectively, with 17 bases between them. This CDR3 is built from 16 residues. Per the germline V gene, CDR1 is SGHTA and CDR2 is FQGNSA. The CDR3 reads CASSPGTGRGYNEQFF. Written as DNA, the CDR3 is TGTGCCAGCAGCCCTGGGACCGGGAGAGGCTACAATGAGCAGTTCTTC.

Remarks on this clone: Other DNA sequences of this sample code for an identical CDR3. This chain uses TRBV7-9 with TRBJ2-3, with TRBD2 matching over 9 bases. Germline loops: CDR1 SEHNR, CDR2 FQNEAQ (reference sequence). This CDR3 spans 16 amino acids. V was pared by 5 bases and J by 0 bases, with 6 bases of the junction left unmatched. CDR3 nucleotide sequence: TGTGCCAGCAGCCCGGGGGCGGGAGGGAGCACAGATACGCAGTATTTT. Amino acids: CASSPGAGGSTDTQYF.

The genes are TRBV14 and TRBJ1-2; no clear D. The V gene lost 5 bases and the J gene lost 6 bases, with 19 bases spanning the gap. The germline CDR1 and CDR2 sequences are SGHDN and FVKESK. The CDR3 sequence is 15 residues long. The CDR3 region has the DNA TGTGCCAGCAGCTTCGCGACCTTGCCGGGAGATGGCTACACCTTC. This translates into CASSFATLPGDGYTF. Complete variable domain (other parts from reference TRBV14 and TRBJ1-2): EAGVTQFPSHSVIEKGQTVTLRCDPISGHDNLYWYRRVMGKEIKFLLHFVKESKQDESGMPNNRFLAERTGGTYSTLKVQPAELEDSGVYFCASSFATLPGDGYTFGSGTRLTVV.

This chain uses TRBV29-1 with TRBJ2-5; D is possibly TRBD1 or TRBD2 (6 bases each). The CDR3 loop spans 15 amino acids. CDR1 is SQVTM and CDR2 is ANQGSEA in the germline V gene. The germline V and J ends were trimmed by 6 bases and 4 bases, with 21 bases remaining between them. The CDR3, as DNA: TGCAGCGTGCCAAGAGCCTGGGGGGCCCGAGAGACCCAGTACTTC. Its protein product is CSVPRAWGARETQYF.

This chain uses TRBV5-6 with TRBJ2-1; 7 bases match TRBD2. The junction had 7 bases not matched to a gene; V was cut back by 4 bases and J by 0 bases. Germline CDR1 reads SGHDT; CDR2 reads YYEEEE. CDR3 length equals 16 residues. The CDR3 spells CASSQLGGLSYNEQFF. CDR3 DNA: TGTGCCAGCAGCCAATTGGGAGGGCTCTCCTACAATGAGCAGTTCTTC.

Only one count was recorded for this clone. The chain links TRBV11-3 to TRBJ2-3, with 10 bases aligning to TRBD1. J was trimmed by 4 bases and V by 1 base; bases with no gene match: 2. The germline CDR1 and CDR2 sequences are SGHNT and YENEEA. The CDR3 is 15 residues long. DNA of the CDR3: TGTGCCAGCAGCTTAGCGGGACAGGGGTCAGATACGCAGTATTTT. This sequence encodes CASSLAGQGSDTQYF. Based on the CDR3 plus reference TRBV11-3 and TRBJ2-3, the full variable domain is EAGVVQSPRYKIIEKKQPVAFWCNPISGHNTLYWYLQNLGQGPELLIRYENEEAVDDSQLPKDRFSAERLKGVDSTLKIQPAELGDSAVYLCASSLAGQGSDTQYFGPGTRLTVL.

CDR3 amino acids: CASSIAPSREQYF. For the CDR3, the DNA is TGTGCCAGTAGTATAGCTCCGAGCCGCGAGCAGTACTTC. This chain uses TRBV19 with TRBJ2-7; D gene ambiguous. The CDR3 has 13 residues. With 1 base removed from V and 6 bases from J, the gap between germline ends came to 10 bases. The V gene's germline CDR1 is LNHDA and CDR2 SQIVND (reference sequence).

This clone appeared once. The chain joins TRBV11-2 to TRBJ2-1; D is ambiguous. This CDR3 spans 14 amino acids. Trimming pared 1 base from V and 2 bases from J, leaving 6 bases between. From germline, CDR1 is SGHAT and CDR2 FQNNGV. The CDR3 bases are TGTGCCAGCAGCTTAGCGCAGCCCTACAATGAGCAGTTCTTC. Protein product: CASSLAQPYNEQFF. The complete variable domain, with remaining parts taken from reference TRBV11-2 and TRBJ2-1, reads EAGVAQSPRYKIIEKRQSVAFWCNPISGHATLYWYQQILGQGPKLLIQFQNNGVVDDSQLPKDRFSAERLKGVDSTLKIQPAKLEDSAVYLCASSLAQPYNEQFFGPGTRLTVL.

As to this clone: Other DNA sequences of this sample code for an identical CDR3. This chain links TRBV25-1 with TRBJ2-3; D is possibly TRBD2 (5 bases). The germline V gene has CDR1 MGHDK and CDR2 SYGVNS. Between the trimmed V and J ends, which lost 4 bases and 3 bases, there was a span of 5 bases. CDR3 length: 12 residues. The DNA for the CDR3 is TGTGCCAGCAGTGCGGGAACAGATACGCAGTATTTT. It codes for CASSAGTDTQYF.

The rearrangement uses TRBV7-9 and TRBJ1-4; D remains ambiguous. The V gene lost 5 bases and the J gene lost 3 bases, with 10 bases spanning the gap. Germline CDR1 is SEHNR and CDR2 is FQNEAQ (reference sequence). The CDR3 spans 14 residues. The CDR3 sequence is CASSLMSANEKLFF. The DNA of the CDR3 is TGTGCCAGCAGCCTGATGTCGGCTAATGAAAAACTGTTTTTT.

The chain uses TRBV25-1 and TRBJ2-3, with a tentative D call TRBD1 (6 bases). This CDR3 is 14 amino acids long. In germline, CDR1 is MGHDK, CDR2 SYGVNS. The V and J ends lost 3 bases and 3 bases respectively, with 10 bases between them. The CDR3 bases are TGTGCCAGCAGTGATCCTGGACAGACAGATACGCAGTATTTT. Amino acids: CASSDPGQTDTQYF. The full variable domain, in which reference TRBV25-1 and TRBJ2-3 provide the parts outside the CDR3, is EADIYQTPRYLVIGTGKKITLECSQTMGHDKMYWYQQDPGMELHLIHYSYGVNSTEKGDLSSESTVSRIRTEHFPLTLESARPSHTSQYLCASSDPGQTDTQYFGPGTRLTVL.

The gene calls are TRBV5-1 and TRBJ2-1, with 14 bases aligning to TRBD2. The germline V gene has CDR1 SGHRS and CDR2 YFSETQ. This CDR3 has 15 amino acids. V gave up 2 bases and J gave up 9 bases; unmatched junction bases: 4. The CDR3 nucleotides read TGCGCCAGCAGCTTCGGGACTAGCGGGGGTACTGAGCAGTTCTTC. It codes for CASSFGTSGGTEQFF.

The genes are TRBV15 and TRBJ2-7, with a tentative D call TRBD2 (5 bases). The CDR3 spans 15 residues. The V gene lost 2 bases and the J gene lost 4 bases, with 15 bases spanning the gap. The germline gives CDR1 LNHNV, CDR2 YYDKDF (reference sequence). CDR3 loop: CATSRPGGRTYEQYF. DNA for the CDR3: TGTGCCACCAGCAGACCTGGCGGACGGACTTACGAGCAGTACTTC.

This clone was seen once. At the DNA level, this CDR3 is encoded by other sequences in the same sample as well. The J gene is TRBJ2-3, the V gene TRBV20-1; 7 nucleotides align to TRBD2. V trimming: 5 bases; J trimming: 5 bases; junction bases outside the gene matches: 1. Germline V gives CDR1 DFQATT, CDR2 SNEGSKA (reference sequence). This CDR3 spans 11 amino acids. In nucleotides, the CDR3 is TGCAGTGCTGGGGAGGGAGATACGCAGTATTTT. This sequence encodes CSAGEGDTQYF.

V is TRBV16 and J is TRBJ1-5; no clear D gene. Looked up from germline, CDR1 is KGHSY and CDR2 is FQNENV. The CDR3 runs to 16 residues. The ends were cut back, 0 bases at V and 3 bases at J, with 12 bases in the middle. Here the CDR3 reads CASSQSGRSYNQPQHF. As DNA, the CDR3 is TGTGCCAGCAGCCAATCGGGCAGAAGTTACAATCAGCCCCAGCATTTT.

This clone came up once. The V gene is TRBV18, the J gene TRBJ2-7, with D possibly TRBD1 on 5 matching bases. This CDR3 is 16 amino acids long. In germline, CDR1 is KGHSH, CDR2 LQKENI. The germline V and J ends were trimmed by 5 bases and 0 bases, with 17 bases remaining between them. The DNA for the CDR3 is TGTGCCAGCTCAAAAGGGGCGGCCCGGAGCTCCTACGAGCAGTACTTC. As protein: CASSKGAARSSYEQYF.